Shown below are 22 T cell receptor beta chains from a single sample sequenced in a study of technical replicates of blood from a handful of donors. Measured with immunoSEQ multiplex PCR; TCRdb has only the in-frame clones, and not every one. The sample consists of 84,000 or so clones, almost 98% of them appearing once. Sequences were obtained from T cells isolated from PBMCs. Receptors originate from a human donor in good health.

The chain joins TRBV7-8 to TRBJ1-5; 9 nucleotides line up with TRBD1. The CDR3 extends over 15 amino acids. Looked up from germline, CDR1 is SGHVS and CDR2 is FQNEAQ. The ends lost 4 bases at V and 6 bases at J; junction bases unmatched: 7. Written as DNA, the CDR3 is TGTGCCAGCAGCTCGGGGACAGGGAATAGTCAGCCCCAGCATTTT. Its protein is CASSSGTGNSQPQHF.

J is TRBJ2-5 and V is TRBV6-5; D unresolved. The V end lost 8 bases, the J end lost 5 bases, and 15 bases lay between the germline ends. Germline V CDR1 and CDR2: MNHEY, SVGAGI. CDR3 length: 13 amino acids. The CDR3 bases are TGTGCCAGCTCCAAAAGAGTGGAGGAGACCCAGTACTTC. It is translated as CASSKRVEETQYF.

The chain couples TRBV28 to TRBJ1-2; 9 bases align to TRBD1. There are 15 residues in the CDR3. J gave up 5 bases and V 4 bases, and 8 bases lay outside the gene matches. The germline V gene has CDR1 MDHEN and CDR2 SYDVKM. The CDR3: CASSSRDRDWYGYTF. In nucleotides, the CDR3 is TGTGCCAGCAGTTCCAGGGACAGGGATTGGTATGGCTACACCTTC.

The chain uses TRBV5-6 and TRBJ2-1, with D tentatively TRBD2 (6 bases). The CDR3 consists of 16 residues. The V gene's germline CDR1 is SGHDT and CDR2 YYEEEE. V was trimmed by 4 bases and J by 2 bases, leaving 16 bases between them. Here the CDR3 DNA reads TGTGCCAGCAGCCGCCTAGGAGCGGGCACCTACAATGAGCAGTTCTTC. As protein: CASSRLGAGTYNEQFF.

This clone was picked up one time. This sequence joins TRBV5-4 and TRBJ1-5; 7 bases fit TRBD1. Germline V lookup: CDR1 SGHNT, CDR2 YYREEE (reference sequence). The CDR3 length is 14 residues. The V segment lost 0 bases and the J segment 6 bases; nucleotides outside the gene matches: 3. The CDR3 loop reads CASSLGGGGQPQHF. The CDR3 DNA sequence: TGTGCCAGCAGCTTGGGAGGGGGCGGTCAGCCCCAGCATTTT.

The rearrangement links TRBV5-1 to TRBJ2-3; 12 positions agree with TRBD2. V trimming: 3 bases; J trimming: 4 bases; junction bases outside the gene matches: 6. There are 16 residues in the CDR3. Germline V gives CDR1 SGHRS, CDR2 YFSETQ. CDR3 region: CASSWTLAGGSDTQYF. The CDR3 DNA is TGCGCCAGCAGCTGGACCCTAGCGGGAGGGTCAGATACGCAGTATTTT.

V and J are TRBV7-9 and TRBJ2-7; maybe TRBD2 (6 bases). CDR3 length: 13 residues. Germline CDR1 is SEHNR and CDR2 is FQNEAQ (reference sequence). Trimming removed 7 bases at V and 2 bases at J, with 12 bases between. CDR3: CASTGTGAYEQYF. CDR3 DNA: TGTGCCAGCACCGGGACTGGGGCCTACGAGCAGTACTTC.

The chain combines TRBV28 with TRBJ2-1, with 12 bases matching TRBD2. The CDR3 contains 12 residues. With 10 bases clipped from V and 15 bases from J, the junction kept 10 bases outside the gene matches. CDR1 is MDHEN and CDR2 is SYDVKM in the germline V gene. The CDR3 loop is CATRLAGEPLFF. The CDR3 nucleotides are TGTGCCACCCGACTAGCGGGAGAGCCTTTGTTCTTC.

This chain joins TRBV30 and TRBJ1-2, with 7 bases fitting TRBD1. V shed 3 bases and J 4 bases; nucleotides not matched to a gene: 5. Germline CDR1 is GTSNPN and CDR2 is SVGIG (reference sequence). The CDR3 runs to 13 residues. In DNA form, the CDR3 reads TGTGCCTGGAGAGGAGGGGGCGGCTATGGCTACACCTTC. Protein: CAWRGGGGYGYTF.

The chain links TRBV6-1 to TRBJ1-3; perhaps TRBD1 as D (6 bases). This CDR3 is 13 amino acids long. The V end lost 7 bases, the J end lost 1 base, and 8 bases lay between the germline ends. The germline V gene has CDR1 MNHNS and CDR2 SASEGT. CDR3 residues: CASITGSGNTIYF. DNA for the CDR3: TGTGCCAGCATTACAGGGTCTGGAAACACCATATATTTT.

The rearrangement uses TRBV7-9 and TRBJ1-1, with 12 bases fitting TRBD1. V lost 5 bases, J lost 4 bases, and 8 bases stayed unmatched. This CDR3 has 16 residues. Germline lookup yields CDR1 SEHNR and CDR2 FQNEAQ (reference sequence). This CDR3 is CASSVPGTGGSTEAFF. Written as DNA, the CDR3 is TGTGCCAGCAGCGTACCTGGGACAGGGGGCAGCACTGAAGCTTTCTTT.

This clone was detected a few times. The chain combines TRBV30 with TRBJ1-5, with D uncertain. Deletions cut 3 bases from V and 2 bases from J, with 5 bases between. Germline CDR1 is GTSNPN and CDR2 is SVGIG (reference sequence). This CDR3 contains 12 residues. DNA for the CDR3: TGTGCCTGGAGGTCGGGCAATCAGCCCCAGCATTTT. Its protein product is CAWRSGNQPQHF.

The rearrangement uses TRBV27 and TRBJ2-7; 9 nucleotides align to TRBD2. The V gene's germline CDR1 is MNHEY and CDR2 SMNVEV (reference sequence). The trim removed 8 bases at V and 3 bases at J, leaving 8 bases unmatched. CDR3 length: 14 residues. CDR3 loop: CASRVVAGVYEQYF. The CDR3 DNA reads as TGTGCCAGCCGAGTGGTAGCGGGAGTCTACGAGCAGTACTTC.

The J gene is TRBJ2-1, the V gene TRBV30; 8 bases line up with TRBD2. Germline lookup yields CDR1 GTSNPN and CDR2 SVGIG (reference sequence). Trimming took 0 bases from V and 5 from J; bases not matched to a gene: 6. The CDR3 is made up of 15 amino acids. CDR3 protein: CAWSVGSGVHNEQFF. CDR3 in DNA: TGTGCCTGGAGTGTAGGTAGCGGGGTACACAATGAGCAGTTCTTC. The variable domain in full, with the rest retrieved from reference TRBV30 and TRBJ2-1, is SQTIHQWPATLVQPVGSPLSLECTVEGTSNPNLYWYRQAAGRGLQLLFYSVGIGQISSEVPQNLSASRPQDRQFILSSKKLLLSDSGFYLCAWSVGSGVHNEQFFGPGTRLTVL.

The gene calls are TRBV10-1 and TRBJ2-5; D not certain. Between the trimmed V and J ends, which lost 2 bases and 7 bases, there was a span of 11 bases. CDR1 WNHNN and CDR2 SYGVQD come from the germline V gene (reference sequence). The CDR3 sequence is 13 residues long. CDR3 coding DNA: TGCGCCAGCAGTGAGGTCGGTTCCCGGACCCAGTACTTC. Protein product: CASSEVGSRTQYF.

This clone is a singleton in its sample. The chain combines TRBV9 with TRBJ1-2; D is uncertain. The CDR3 is 15 amino acids. CDR1 and CDR2 from the germline V gene are SGDLS and YYNGEE. The V end was cut by 0 bases, the J end by 6 bases, with 15 bases between. The CDR3 DNA follows: TGTGCCAGCAGCGTAGCGTACGGCCGGCGGGATGGCTACACCTTC. Protein: CASSVAYGRRDGYTF. The full variable domain, rest sourced from reference TRBV9 and TRBJ1-2, is DSGVTQTPKHLITATGQRVTLRCSPRSGDLSVYWYQQSLDQGLQFLIQYYNGEERAKGNILERFSAQQFPDLHSELNLSSLELGDSALYFCASSVAYGRRDGYTFGSGTRLTVV.

The chain has TRBV29-1 and TRBJ1-2; D is possibly TRBD1 (6 bases). Germline V gives CDR1 SQVTM, CDR2 ANQGSEA. Trimming took 3 bases from V and 6 from J, leaving 14 bases between them. CDR3 size: 13 residues. Written as DNA, the CDR3 is TGCAGCGTTGATGATACGGCAGGGGATGGCTACACCTTC. This translates into CSVDDTAGDGYTF.

This clone occurred once. The chain carries TRBV28 and TRBJ2-7, with D perhaps matching TRBD2 (5 bases). Germline V gene data show CDR1 as MDHEN and CDR2 as SYDVKM. The V and J ends lost 8 bases and 3 bases respectively, with 5 bases between them. The CDR3 length is 10 residues. The CDR3, as DNA: TGTGCCAGCGGGAGCTACGAGCAGTACTTC. Translating gives CASGSYEQYF.

The chain has TRBV11-3 and TRBJ1-1; D uncertain. CDR3 length: 12 residues. The germline CDR1 and CDR2 sequences are SGHNT and YENEEA. The V end lost 1 base, the J end lost 8 bases, and 8 bases lay between the germline ends. CDR3 coding DNA: TGTGCCAGCAGCTTAGGAGGAGTGGAAGCTTTCTTT. Translated, it gives CASSLGGVEAFF. The full variable domain, rest sourced from reference TRBV11-3 and TRBJ1-1, is EAGVVQSPRYKIIEKKQPVAFWCNPISGHNTLYWYLQNLGQGPELLIRYENEEAVDDSQLPKDRFSAERLKGVDSTLKIQPAELGDSAVYLCASSLGGVEAFFGQGTRLTVV.

This clone was counted between two and nine times. The genes are TRBV5-1 and TRBJ1-1; 8 nucleotides align to TRBD1. Germline V lookup: CDR1 SGHRS, CDR2 YFSETQ. V lost 2 bases and J lost 3; bases outside the gene matches: 6. The CDR3 sequence is 15 residues long. The CDR3 sequence is CASSLMTGVYTEAFF. The CDR3 nucleotides read TGCGCCAGCAGCTTAATGACAGGGGTCTACACTGAAGCTTTCTTT.

The chain's CDR3 is CASSLYVAGEAFF. The CDR3 DNA reads as TGTGCCAGCAGCTTATATGTCGCGGGTGAAGCTTTCTTT. The genes are TRBV5-8 and TRBJ1-1; D is ambiguous. Germline V CDR1 and CDR2: SGHTS, YDEGEE. Trimming took 2 bases from V and 7 from J, leaving 12 bases between them. This CDR3 is built from 13 residues. Full variable domain (missing parts from reference TRBV5-8 and TRBJ1-1): EAGVTQSPTHLIKTRGQQATLRCSPISGHTSVYWYQQALGLGLQFLLWYDEGEERNRGNFPPRFSGRQFPNYSSELNVNALELEDSALYLCASSLYVAGEAFFGQGTRLTVV.

The V and J genes are TRBV28 and TRBJ1-2; unclear D gene. The CDR3 consists of 15 residues. Germline lookup yields CDR1 MDHEN and CDR2 SYDVKM. The V gene lost 2 bases and the J gene lost 2 bases, with 12 bases spanning the gap. CDR3 sequence reads: CASSLSGQLNYGYTF. CDR3 in DNA: TGTGCCAGCAGTTTAAGTGGGCAGCTAAACTATGGCTACACCTTC.